One sample yielded the 30 T cell receptor beta chains listed below, sequenced in a study of shared clonotypes between healthy human individuals. Sequencing used immunoSEQ multiplex PCR; TCRdb keeps in-frame clones, though not all of them. Among over 2 million clones listed, just under 95% were seen once. The source material was naive CD4+ T cells from PBMCs. Subset of the sample: CD45RA+ positively selected. These receptors were collected from a man aged 18 to 29 in good health. Some clones in this sample may be carry-over from other donors' samples.

This clone has just a few counts. The gene calls are TRBV6-5 and TRBJ1-2; weak D call: TRBD1 (5 bases). V lost 2 bases to trimming and J lost 6 bases, with 10 bases between them. In germline, CDR1 is MNHEY, CDR2 SVGAGI. The CDR3 length is 13 residues. The CDR3 spells CASSYREGNGYTF. The DNA of the CDR3 is TGTGCCAGCAGTTACCGTGAGGGGAATGGCTACACCTTC.

The chain carries TRBV7-3 and TRBJ2-7; 9 bases fit TRBD2. V trimming: 5 bases; J trimming: 2 bases; junction bases outside the gene matches: 7. Germline CDR1 reads SGHTA; CDR2 reads FQGTGA. The CDR3 loop spans 15 amino acids. The CDR3 protein is CASSMGTSLPYEQYF. The CDR3 region has the DNA TGTGCCAGCAGCATGGGGACTAGCCTGCCCTACGAGCAGTACTTC.

This chain links TRBV18 with TRBJ1-5, with a weak D call TRBD1 (5 bases). The CDR3 loop spans 13 amino acids. The V gene's germline CDR1 is KGHSH and CDR2 LQKENI. V lost 5 bases, J lost 3 bases, and 8 bases lay in between. The CDR3 here is CASSDSNNQPQHF. The CDR3 region has the DNA TGTGCCAGCTCAGACAGCAACAATCAGCCCCAGCATTTT.

This chain uses TRBV5-6 with TRBJ1-1; possibly TRBD1 for D (5 bases). The CDR3 is 16 residues long. Germline loops: CDR1 SGHDT, CDR2 YYEEEE. The V gene lost 0 bases and the J gene lost 4 bases, with 16 bases spanning the gap. The CDR3 sequence: CASSLVRVRRGTEAFF. As DNA, the CDR3 is TGTGCCAGCAGCTTGGTCAGGGTTCGGAGGGGCACTGAAGCTTTCTTT.

V and J are TRBV5-1 and TRBJ2-2; D gene unclear. Per the germline V gene, CDR1 is SGHRS and CDR2 is YFSETQ. V was trimmed by 0 bases and J by 3 bases, leaving 12 bases between them. This CDR3 comprises 16 residues. In nucleotides, the CDR3 is TGCGCCAGCAGCTTGGGCCGGCTTGGATACACCGGGGAGCTGTTTTTT. Residues: CASSLGRLGYTGELFF.

The V gene is TRBV7-8, the J gene TRBJ2-1; either TRBD1 or TRBD2 may fit D (6 bases each). The CDR3 extends over 14 amino acids. V was clipped by 2 bases and J by 8 bases, with 13 bases between them. CDR1 and CDR2 from the germline V gene are SGHVS and FQNEAQ. The CDR3 region is CASSLIGGGDEQFF. The DNA of the CDR3 is TGTGCCAGCAGCTTAATCGGGGGCGGGGATGAGCAGTTCTTC. Drawing the rest from reference TRBV7-8 and TRBJ2-1, the complete variable domain is GAGVSQSPRYKVAKRGQDVALRCDPISGHVSLFWYQQALGQGPEFLTYFQNEAQLDKSGLPSDRFFAERPEGSVSTLKIQRTQQEDSAVYLCASSLIGGGDEQFFGPGTRLTVL.

The chain has TRBV6-1 and TRBJ2-3; D possibly corresponds to TRBD2 (5 bases). CDR3 length: 15 residues. Trimming stripped 6 bases from V and 3 bases from J, with 16 bases between. CDR1 MNHNS and CDR2 SASEGT come from the germline V gene. The CDR3 here is CASRRRNGKTDTQYF. The CDR3 region has the DNA TGTGCCAGCAGGAGGCGGAACGGGAAAACAGATACGCAGTATTTT.

As regards this clone: At the DNA level, this CDR3 is encoded by other sequences in the same sample as well. The rearrangement links TRBV30 to TRBJ2-5; D is perhaps TRBD1 (6 bases). CDR3 length equals 13 residues. From germline, CDR1 is GTSNPN and CDR2 SVGIG (reference sequence). Trimming pared 0 bases from V and 4 bases from J, leaving 9 bases between. The CDR3 region is CAWSVGGSETQYF. CDR3 bases: TGTGCCTGGAGTGTAGGGGGATCAGAGACCCAGTACTTC.

The chain links TRBV10-3 to TRBJ2-2, with D possibly being TRBD2 (5 bases). This CDR3 region has 12 residues. Trimming pared 4 bases from V and 9 bases from J, leaving 9 bases between. The germline gives CDR1 ENHRY, CDR2 SYGVKD. CDR3 region: CAISARGRELFF. The CDR3, as DNA: TGTGCCATCAGTGCCAGAGGGCGGGAGCTGTTTTTT.

The chain employs TRBV6-4 and TRBJ2-7; TRBD1 is a possible D gene (5 bases). The length of the CDR3 is 14 residues. Germline V gene lookup returns CDR1 MRHNA and CDR2 SNTAGT. The V end lost 8 bases, the J end lost 3 bases, and 17 bases lay between the germline ends. CDR3 sequence (DNA): TGTGCCAGCCCATCCGATCTTAGGGGCTACGAGCAGTACTTC. Translation gives CASPSDLRGYEQYF.

This clone was counted a single time. V usage is TRBV10-2 and J usage is TRBJ2-7, with a weak D call TRBD1 (5 bases). Per the germline V gene, CDR1 is WSHSY and CDR2 is SAAADI. Trimming left V 3 bases short and J 2 bases short, with 20 bases between. CDR3 length: 17 amino acids. The CDR3 here is CASSDIGVPVSAYEQYF. In DNA, the CDR3 is TGCGCCAGCAGTGATATAGGGGTCCCCGTATCGGCCTACGAGCAGTACTTC.

This chain joins TRBV11-2 and TRBJ2-1, with no clear D. This CDR3 comprises 14 residues. CDR1 is SGHAT, CDR2 FQNNGV, per germline. V lost 0 bases and J 8 bases, leaving 11 bases between the germline ends. CDR3 loop: CASSLDRSSHEQFF. As DNA, the CDR3 is TGTGCCAGCAGCTTAGACCGCTCCAGTCATGAGCAGTTCTTC.

The chain couples TRBV5-4 to TRBJ1-4; D remains ambiguous. Trimming stripped 8 bases from V and 3 bases from J, with 11 bases between. CDR1 and CDR2 from the germline V gene are SGHNT and YYREEE (reference sequence). This CDR3 is built from 13 residues. The CDR3 region has the DNA TGTGCCAGTTCTATGTGGGCTAATGAAAAACTGTTTTTT. This sequence encodes CASSMWANEKLFF.

In this sample, this clone turned up once. V usage is TRBV28 and J usage is TRBJ2-1; 8 positions match TRBD1. This CDR3 has 14 residues. The V segment lost 4 bases and the J segment 7 bases; nucleotides outside the gene matches: 6. Germline V gene sequence: CDR1 MDHEN, CDR2 SYDVKM. The CDR3 loop reads CASSSGQGWNEQFF. CDR3 nucleotide sequence: TGTGCCAGCAGTTCAGGACAGGGATGGAATGAGCAGTTCTTC.

CDR3 protein: CASSPDREGYNEQFF. CDR3 in DNA: TGTGCCAGCAGCCCCGACAGGGAAGGGTACAATGAGCAGTTCTTC. This chain joins TRBV7-3 and TRBJ2-1, with 7 bases that match TRBD1. Per germline, CDR1 SGHTA and CDR2 FQGTGA. The CDR3 contains 15 residues. V shed 5 bases and J 4 bases; nucleotides not matched to a gene: 8. Full variable domain (remainder filled in from reference TRBV7-3 and TRBJ2-1): GAGVSQTPSNKVTEKGKYVELRCDPISGHTALYWYRQSLGQGPEFLIYFQGTGAADDSGLPNDRFFAVRPEGSVSTLKIQRTERGDSAVYLCASSPDREGYNEQFFGPGTRLTVL.

The CDR3 DNA follows: TGTGCCAGCAGCTATTGGGGACTAGCCCAAGAGACCCAGTACTTC. This sequence encodes CASSYWGLAQETQYF. This chain uses TRBV28 with TRBJ2-5, with TRBD2 matching over 9 bases. From germline, CDR1 is MDHEN and CDR2 SYDVKM. V lost 6 bases and J lost 1; bases outside the gene matches: 6. The CDR3 is 15 residues long.

The V gene is TRBV6-5, the J gene TRBJ2-7; 7 bases are a match to TRBD2. Germline V gene sequence: CDR1 MNHEY, CDR2 SVGAGI. The CDR3 extends over 14 amino acids. V shed 2 bases and J 0 bases; nucleotides not matched to a gene: 1. CDR3 residues: CASSYAGVSYEQYF. CDR3 coding DNA: TGTGCCAGCAGTTACGCGGGGGTCTCCTACGAGCAGTACTTC.

The chain carries TRBV7-2 and TRBJ2-5, with TRBD2 matching over 15 bases. V gave up 4 bases and J gave up 6 bases; unmatched junction bases: 9. This CDR3 has 17 amino acids. From germline, CDR1 is SGHTA and CDR2 FQGNSA. CDR3 loop: CASSSSTGTSGRKTQYF. The CDR3 coding sequence is TGTGCCAGCAGCTCGTCTACCGGGACTAGCGGGAGGAAGACCCAGTACTTC.

The chain carries TRBV6-5 and TRBJ1-2, with D possibly matching TRBD1 (6 bases). The germline V gene has CDR1 MNHEY and CDR2 SVGAGI. This CDR3 region has 15 residues. V dropped 10 bases and J dropped 6 bases, with 24 bases sitting between them. CDR3 sequence reads: CATCPRTVTLNGYTF. The CDR3 nucleotides read TGTGCCACCTGTCCACGGACAGTAACCCTTAATGGCTACACCTTC.

The chain links TRBV9 to TRBJ2-1; D is ambiguous. The CDR3 runs 13 residues. Trimming shortened V by 1 base and J by 4 bases, and 6 bases separated the two germline ends. Germline assignment: CDR1 SGDLS and CDR2 YYNGEE. CDR3 DNA: TGTGCCAGCAGCGTATCCCGTTACAATGAGCAGTTCTTC. Amino acid sequence: CASSVSRYNEQFF.

This chain links TRBV5-1 with TRBJ2-7; 7 nucleotides align to TRBD1. This CDR3 contains 14 residues. Trimming took 0 bases from V and 7 from J; bases not matched to a gene: 7. Germline V CDR1 and CDR2: SGHRS, YFSETQ. This chain's CDR3 is CASSLEDRSREQYF. The CDR3 DNA reads as TGCGCCAGCAGCTTGGAGGACAGGTCTCGTGAGCAGTACTTC.

This chain uses TRBV5-1 with TRBJ2-5; no clear D. Germline V gene lookup returns CDR1 SGHRS and CDR2 YFSETQ. V gave up 2 bases and J gave up 1 base, with 6 bases separating them. The CDR3 is made up of 13 amino acids. The CDR3: CASSFRSQETQYF. The CDR3 DNA follows: TGCGCCAGCAGCTTCAGGTCCCAAGAGACCCAGTACTTC. Full variable domain (remainder filled in from reference TRBV5-1 and TRBJ2-5): KAGVTQTPRYLIKTRGQQVTLSCSPISGHRSVSWYQQTPGQGLQFLFEYFSETQRNKGNFPGRFSGRQFSNSRSEMNVSTLELGDSALYLCASSFRSQETQYFGPGTRLLVL.

The rearrangement links TRBV19 to TRBJ2-7; D may be TRBD2 (5 bases). This CDR3 contains 13 residues. CDR1 and CDR2 from the germline V gene are LNHDA and SQIVND (reference sequence). Trimming removed 4 bases from V and 1 base from J, with 8 bases in between. CDR3 nucleotides: TGTGCCAGTAGTAGGGAGACTTCCTACGAGCAGTACTTC. Amino acid sequence: CASSRETSYEQYF.

On this clone itself: Other DNA sequences in the sample encode the same CDR3. J is TRBJ1-2 and V is TRBV7-2; no clear D gene. The CDR3 has 15 amino acids. With 1 base removed from V and 2 bases from J, the gap between germline ends came to 11 bases. Germline assignment: CDR1 SGHTA and CDR2 FQGNSA. The CDR3 loop is CASSLEGPLNYGYTF. CDR3 DNA: TGTGCCAGCAGCTTAGAAGGGCCCCTGAACTATGGCTACACCTTC.

Regarding this clone: The same CDR3 also results from other DNA sequences found in this sample. The chain joins TRBV5-4 to TRBJ1-2; D is uncertain. The germline V gene encodes CDR1 SGHNT and CDR2 YYREEE (reference sequence). Trimming took off 2 bases at V and 5 bases at J, with 10 bases between the two ends. The CDR3 totals 13 residues. CDR3 region: CASSLGRVYGYTF. Here the CDR3 DNA reads TGTGCCAGCAGCTTAGGGAGAGTATATGGCTACACCTTC.

The genes are TRBV6-1 and TRBJ1-1; tentative D call: TRBD1 (5 bases). The CDR3 loop spans 13 amino acids. Germline CDR1 and CDR2: MNHNS and SASEGT. V was cut by 10 bases and J by 0 bases, with 12 bases left in between. Here the CDR3 reads CAIAGRLNTEAFF. For the CDR3, the DNA is TGTGCCATCGCGGGACGGTTGAACACTGAAGCTTTCTTT.

The CDR3 region has the DNA TGTGCCATCAGTGAGTCCGGGACAGGCAATCAGCCCCAGCATTTT. The encoded protein is CAISESGTGNQPQHF. The rearrangement joins TRBV10-3 to TRBJ1-5; TRBD1 matches at 7 bases. The ends lost 0 bases at V and 2 bases at J; junction bases unmatched: 1. CDR3 length: 15 residues. Germline lookup yields CDR1 ENHRY and CDR2 SYGVKD.

The chain employs TRBV15 and TRBJ2-3; no clear D. V lost 6 bases and J 2 bases, leaving 9 bases between the germline ends. The germline V gene has CDR1 LNHNV and CDR2 YYDKDF (reference sequence). CDR3 length: 13 amino acids. Here the CDR3 reads CATRGRDTDTQYF. The CDR3 DNA reads as TGTGCCACCAGGGGTCGAGACACAGATACGCAGTATTTT.

The chain carries TRBV9 and TRBJ1-2; 10 bases are a match to TRBD1. With V trimmed by 0 bases and J by 8 bases, 10 bases remained unmatched. The CDR3 consists of 16 residues. CDR1 is SGDLS, CDR2 YYNGEE, per germline. CDR3 sequence: CASSVGGDRGIGGYTF. Here the CDR3 DNA reads TGTGCCAGCAGCGTAGGAGGGGACAGGGGTATCGGGGGCTACACCTTC.

The CDR3 coding sequence is TGTGCCAGCAGTGAACCTCGGGACAGGGTTCCGAGACGAGGTGGCTACACCTTC. The encoded protein is CASSEPRDRVPRRGGYTF. V and J are TRBV2 and TRBJ1-2; the match to TRBD1 covers 9 bases. The junction had 17 bases not matched to a gene; V was cut back by 2 bases and J by 7 bases. Germline lookup yields CDR1 SNHLY and CDR2 FYNNEI. This CDR3 contains 18 residues.